The 19 T cell receptor beta chains listed next were all sequenced from one sample in a study of blood T cell repertoires in COVID-19. The method was immunoSEQ multiplex PCR; TCRdb's version includes in-frame clones alone and lacks a portion of them. The sample holds 220,000 or so clones; over 75% are singletons and the top ten take 3% to 3.5%. Material: PBMCs or T cells enriched from blood (not recorded which). These receptor sequences come from a woman aged 18-29 years in a cohort exposed to, infected with or recovered from COVID-19 (not recorded which).

This rearrangement joins TRBV27 to TRBJ1-1; D may be TRBD1 (5 bases). CDR3 size: 15 residues. CDR1 is MNHEY and CDR2 is SMNVEV in the germline V gene (reference sequence). Trimming removed 4 bases from V and 3 bases from J, with 15 bases in between. CDR3 in amino acids: CASSWRQGSDTEAFF. The CDR3 nucleotides read TGTGCCAGCAGTTGGCGTCAGGGTTCGGACACTGAAGCTTTCTTT.

CDR3 sequence: CAEGGVVCGYTF. DNA for the CDR3: TGTGCCGAGGGGGGGGTCGTATGTGGCTACACCTTC. The chain is built from TRBV21-1 and TRBJ1-2. TRBV21-1 is designated a pseudogene. The CDR3 runs to 12 residues.

As concerns this clone: Within the sample, other DNA sequences also encode this same CDR3. The J gene is TRBJ1-6, the V gene TRBV7-9; TRBD1 matches at 7 bases. CDR3 length: 14 residues. Germline V gene sequence: CDR1 SEHNR, CDR2 FQNEAQ (reference sequence). V was pared by 5 bases and J by 7 bases, with 5 bases of the junction left unmatched. The CDR3 region has the DNA TGTGCCAGCAGCCCTAGACAGGGAAATTCACCCCTCCACTTT. Its protein product is CASSPRQGNSPLHF.

The table lists this clone with a count of one. The chain combines TRBV27 with TRBJ2-1, with 10 bases identical to TRBD2. The CDR3 spans 13 residues. Germline V gene lookup returns CDR1 MNHEY and CDR2 SMNVEV (reference sequence). V lost 9 bases to trimming and J lost 9 bases; unmatched junction nucleotides: 8. The CDR3 loop is CASKREGRGEQFF. The CDR3 DNA reads as TGTGCCAGTAAGCGGGAGGGCCGGGGTGAGCAGTTCTTC.

The chain uses TRBV7-9 and TRBJ2-4; 9 nucleotides align to TRBD2. CDR1 SEHNR and CDR2 FQNEAQ come from the germline V gene (reference sequence). J gave up 8 bases and V 5 bases, and 10 bases lay outside the gene matches. The CDR3 is 15 residues long. In DNA form, the CDR3 reads TGTGCCAGCAGCAAAGGGCGGGGGGGCTTGGACATTCAGTACTTC. It yields the protein CASSKGRGGLDIQYF.

The sample holds a few counts of this clone. The chain has TRBV4-2 and TRBJ2-5; TRBD2 matches 9 bases. This CDR3 spans 15 amino acids. Germline CDR1 and CDR2: LGHNA and YNFKEQ. The J segment lost 1 base and the V segment lost 2 bases, leaving 2 bases of the junction unmatched. The CDR3 DNA reads as TGTGCCAGCAGCCAAAAGCGGGGGGCCCAAGAGACCCAGTACTTC. It translates to CASSQKRGAQETQYF.

V is TRBV28 and J is TRBJ1-2; 12 positions agree with TRBD1. Germline-derived CDR1 and CDR2 are MDHEN and SYDVKM. J was trimmed by 4 bases and V by 5 bases; bases with no gene match: 14. CDR3 length equals 18 residues. CDR3 sequence: CASSTTIRDRGLGYGYTF. The CDR3 nucleotides are TGTGCCAGCAGTACAACCATCCGGGACAGGGGGCTAGGCTATGGCTACACCTTC.

This clone is a singleton in its sample. The CDR3 DNA reads as TGCGCCAGCAGCTTGGCGGGTTTCTCTGGCTACACCTTC. Protein product: CASSLAGFSGYTF. The rearrangement joins TRBV5-1 to TRBJ1-2, with no clear D. Germline V gives CDR1 SGHRS, CDR2 YFSETQ. The ends were cut back, 0 bases at V and 7 bases at J, with 10 bases in the middle. The CDR3 is 13 amino acids.

V usage is TRBV20-1 and J usage is TRBJ2-7; TRBD2 might be the D (6 bases). CDR1 and CDR2 from the germline V gene are DFQATT and SNEGSKA (reference sequence). This CDR3 spans 13 amino acids. V lost 3 bases to trimming and J lost 3 bases, with 12 bases between them. CDR3 sequence reads: CSASRGSLYEQYF. Here the CDR3 DNA reads TGCAGTGCTAGTCGGGGGAGTCTCTACGAGCAGTACTTC.

In regard to this clone: Other DNA sequences in the same sample also yield this CDR3. V usage is TRBV5-8 and J usage is TRBJ2-7; D is possibly TRBD2 (5 bases). The CDR3 is made up of 12 amino acids. V was pared by 3 bases and J by 2 bases, with 6 bases between. In germline, CDR1 is SGHTS, CDR2 YDEGEE. Here the CDR3 reads CASSWGAYEQYF. The CDR3 bases are TGTGCCAGCAGCTGGGGAGCCTACGAGCAGTACTTC.

The gene calls are TRBV27 and TRBJ1-5; 9 bases align to TRBD1. The CDR3 has 16 amino acids. The junction had 9 bases not matched to a gene; V was cut back by 6 bases and J by 3 bases. Germline CDR1 is MNHEY and CDR2 is SMNVEV (reference sequence). CDR3 DNA: TGTGCCAGCAGACGACAGGGGGAGCTTTTCAATCAGCCCCAGCATTTT. It specifies CASRRQGELFNQPQHF.

The chain is built from TRBV7-9 and TRBJ2-7, with 8 bases lining up with TRBD1. In germline, CDR1 is SEHNR, CDR2 FQNEAQ (reference sequence). V lost 4 bases and J lost 3; bases outside the gene matches: 2. CDR3 length: 13 amino acids. In DNA, the CDR3 is TGTGCCAGCAGCTCCACAGGGGGCTACGAGCAGTACTTC. Translated, it gives CASSSTGGYEQYF.

This clone was seen just once. V gene TRBV18 combines with J gene TRBJ1-6, with TRBD1 matching 7 bases. This CDR3 has 17 residues. Germline V gene data show CDR1 as KGHSH and CDR2 as LQKENI. Trimming removed 2 bases from V and 6 bases from J; junction bases left unmatched: 10. The CDR3 protein is CASSPVQGPGLNSPLHF. CDR3 sequence (DNA): TGTGCCAGCTCACCAGTACAGGGGCCAGGCCTTAATTCACCCCTCCACTTT.

This chain connects TRBV28 to TRBJ1-2; 7 bases are shared with TRBD1. This CDR3 is 16 amino acids long. V was clipped by 5 bases and J by 2 bases; unmatched bases: 11. Looked up from germline, CDR1 is MDHEN and CDR2 is SYDVKM. CDR3 in amino acids: CASSTSPGGPNYGYTF. The CDR3 coding sequence is TGTGCCAGCAGTACCTCGCCAGGGGGGCCCAACTATGGCTACACCTTC.

This chain joins TRBV4-2 and TRBJ2-5; D ambiguous. The CDR3 runs to 13 residues. Looked up from germline, CDR1 is LGHNA and CDR2 is YNFKEQ. V dropped 0 bases and J dropped 5 bases, with 7 bases sitting between them. The CDR3 here is CASSQDLPETQYF. CDR3 nucleotide sequence: TGTGCCAGCAGCCAAGATCTACCGGAGACCCAGTACTTC.

In its sample, this clone was seen once. The V and J genes are TRBV9 and TRBJ2-3, with 9 bases fitting TRBD2. The J segment lost 3 bases and the V segment lost 4 bases, leaving 9 bases of the junction unmatched. Germline CDR1 reads SGDLS; CDR2 reads YYNGEE. The CDR3 runs 16 residues. In DNA form, the CDR3 reads TGTGCCAGCAGCACCCGAGCGGGAGGTGGGACAGATACGCAGTATTTT. Protein: CASSTRAGGGTDTQYF.

In its sample, this clone was seen once. V is TRBV11-2 and J is TRBJ1-1; possible D gene TRBD1, 6 bases. V lost 5 bases and J lost 5, with 24 bases in between. The CDR3 runs to 17 residues. CDR1 and CDR2 from the germline V gene are SGHAT and FQNNGV. The CDR3 here is CASSPRGGQGRDTEAFF. CDR3 nucleotide sequence: TGTGCCAGCAGCCCACGAGGGGGTCAGGGGAGAGATACTGAAGCTTTCTTT.

The chain uses TRBV19 and TRBJ1-5, with TRBD1 as a possible D gene (6 bases). Germline V gene sequence: CDR1 LNHDA, CDR2 SQIVND (reference sequence). V was cut by 3 bases and J by 5 bases, with 14 bases left in between. The CDR3 has 15 amino acids. CDR3: CASSIRQGWHQPQHF. DNA for the CDR3: TGTGCCAGTAGTATTAGGCAGGGGTGGCATCAGCCCCAGCATTTT.

The chain has TRBV15 and TRBJ2-2; 10 nucleotides agree with TRBD1. Germline V gene lookup returns CDR1 LNHNV and CDR2 YYDKDF (reference sequence). The CDR3 contains 17 residues. V lost 1 base and J lost 5; bases outside the gene matches: 7. The CDR3 nucleotides are TGTGCCACCAGCAGAGGTTCGGGACAGGGGCGTACCGGGGAGCTGTTTTTT. Translating gives CATSRGSGQGRTGELFF.